Below are 18 T cell receptor beta chains sequenced from a single sample in a study of early T cells in non-severe SARS-CoV-2 infection (dated by TCRdb to the early 2020s). Libraries were made using 5' RACE. These reads were obtained on a NextSeq 500. TCRdb trimmed the raw reads at Q25, called clones with MiXCR and kept productive beta chains. Entries are consolidated by CDR3 protein sequence, retaining the most common genes and DNA. Here the sample has 80,000 or so distinct CDR3 sequences; 15% to 17% occur a single time. The top ten clonotypes cover 9.5% to 15% of the sample. The sequencing sample was made of whole blood. The receptor set was obtained from an adult who was a healthcare worker with PCR-confirmed SARS-CoV-2 infection or an uninfected control (not recorded which).

This clonotype was recorded many times. The rearrangement links TRBV6-2 or TRBV6-3 to TRBJ2-1; D ambiguous. The CDR3 is 16 residues long. The V end was cut by 6 bases, the J end by 0 bases, with 15 bases between. CDR1 is MNHEY and CDR2 is SVGEGT in the germline V gene. The CDR3 loop reads CASRTDRSSSYNEQFF. CDR3 DNA sequence: TGTGCCAGCAGAACAGACCGGAGTAGCTCCTACAATGAGCAGTTCTTC.

The V gene is TRBV20-1, the J gene TRBJ2-5; D gene uncertain. Trimming took 0 bases from V and 1 from J, leaving 12 bases between them. The CDR3 length is 15 residues. Germline-derived CDR1 and CDR2 are DFQATT and SNEGSKA (reference sequence). The CDR3: CSARDSRQTQETQYF. The CDR3 DNA reads as TGCAGTGCTAGAGATAGTCGCCAGACCCAAGAGACCCAGTACTTC.

A few counts support this clonotype. This chain joins TRBV18 and TRBJ2-5; D could derive from TRBD1 or TRBD2 (6 bases each). Germline lookup yields CDR1 KGHSH and CDR2 LQKENI. V dropped 0 bases and J dropped 2 bases, with 13 bases sitting between them. The length of the CDR3 is 16 residues. The CDR3 nucleotides are TGTGCCAGCTCACCACCTGCGAGGGGGGCACAAGAGACCCAGTACTTC. It codes for CASSPPARGAQETQYF.

The sample holds a few counts of this clonotype. V and J are TRBV7-2 and TRBJ2-3, with 8 positions matching TRBD2. The V gene end was trimmed by 5 bases and the J gene end by 3 bases; junction bases not matched to a gene: 7. Germline assignment: CDR1 SGHTA and CDR2 FQGNSA. The CDR3 consists of 15 residues. Written as DNA, the CDR3 is TGTGCCAGCAGCAAACAGCGGGGGCGGACAGATACGCAGTATTTT. This encodes CASSKQRGRTDTQYF.

This clonotype was counted only a few times. The V gene is TRBV29-1, the J gene TRBJ1-1; 8 bases agree with TRBD1. Germline V gene lookup returns CDR1 SQVTM and CDR2 ANQGSEA. Unmatched junction bases numbered 6, after V lost 6 bases and J lost 6 bases. This CDR3 is 12 amino acids long. The CDR3 loop is CSVNRGRAEAFF. CDR3 DNA: TGCAGCGTCAACAGGGGGAGGGCTGAAGCTTTCTTT.

In this sample, this clonotype turned up a few times. J is TRBJ2-7 and V is TRBV6-2 or TRBV6-3; no reliable D call. The CDR3 runs 14 residues. V lost 2 bases and J lost 4, with 12 bases in between. The germline gives CDR1 MNHEY, CDR2 SVGEGT. In nucleotides, the CDR3 is TGTGCCAGCAGTTACCCGGCAGACGATTACGAGCAGTACTTC. Translated, it gives CASSYPADDYEQYF.

The V gene is TRBV2, the J gene TRBJ1-2; D remains unclear. Trimming took 3 bases from V and 7 from J, leaving 15 bases between them. The CDR3 has 14 residues. Germline V gene sequence: CDR1 SNHLY, CDR2 FYNNEI. The CDR3 DNA sequence: TGTGCCAGCAGTGATGAGGGCGCGATGGGTGGCTACACCTTC. It yields the protein CASSDEGAMGGYTF. The variable domain in full, with the rest retrieved from reference TRBV2 and TRBJ1-2, is EPEVTQTPSHQVTQMGQEVILRCVPISNHLYFYWYRQILGQKVEFLVSFYNNEISEKSEIFDDQFSVERPDGSNFTLKIRSTKLEDSAMYFCASSDEGAMGGYTFGSGTRLTVV.

V and J are TRBV3-1 and TRBJ2-5, with D perhaps TRBD2 (7 bases). The germline V gene has CDR1 LGHDT and CDR2 YNNKEL (reference sequence). V lost 4 bases to trimming and J lost 5 bases, with 17 bases between them. This CDR3 contains 15 residues. CDR3 sequence: CASSPYRGAGETQYF. CDR3 DNA sequence: TGTGCCAGCAGCCCCTACCGGGGGGCTGGGGAGACCCAGTACTTC.

The chain uses TRBV21-1 and TRBJ2-7. TRBV21-1 is labeled a pseudogene. The CDR3 runs to 13 residues. DNA of the CDR3: TGTGCCAGCAGCACTGACATCACCTACGAGCAGTACTTC. This translates into CASSTDITYEQYF.

This clonotype was picked up a small number of times. This chain links TRBV27 with TRBJ2-2, with D uncertain. Looked up from germline, CDR1 is MNHEY and CDR2 is SMNVEV (reference sequence). Trimming took 4 bases from V and 4 from J, leaving 4 bases between them. This CDR3 has 12 amino acids. CDR3 DNA: TGTGCCAGCAGTTGGGGCACCGGGGAGCTGTTTTTT. It specifies CASSWGTGELFF.

DNA for the CDR3: TGTGCCAGCAGCCACAGTTCTTTGAACACTGAAGCTTTCTTT. This translates into CASSHSSLNTEAFF. This chain joins TRBV28 and TRBJ1-1, with no clear D. Germline V gene data show CDR1 as MDHEN and CDR2 as SYDVKM. V was trimmed by 6 bases and J by 0 bases, leaving 11 bases between them. The CDR3 is made up of 14 amino acids.

The chain recombines TRBV5-8 with TRBJ1-2; 11 bases agree with TRBD1. After removal of 3 bases from V and 6 bases from J, the junction contained 4 bases not matched to a gene. The germline gives CDR1 SGHTS, CDR2 YDEGEE. The CDR3 has 14 residues. CDR3 sequence reads: CASSWTGGTNGYTF. The CDR3 nucleotides are TGTGCCAGCAGCTGGACAGGGGGCACGAATGGCTACACCTTC.

This clonotype was recorded many times. CDR3 nucleotides: TGTGCCATCAGTGAGGGACAGGGCAATCAGCCCCAGCATTTT. As protein: CAISEGQGNQPQHF. The chain has TRBV10-3 and TRBJ1-5; the match to TRBD1 covers 7 bases. The V and J ends lost 2 bases and 2 bases, in that order; junction bases with no gene match: 0. The germline V gene encodes CDR1 ENHRY and CDR2 SYGVKD. This CDR3 spans 14 amino acids.

This clonotype came up a few times. V usage is TRBV15 and J usage is TRBJ1-6, with 8 bases aligning to TRBD1. The CDR3 extends over 15 amino acids. With 3 bases clipped from V and 7 bases from J, the junction kept 5 bases outside the gene matches. Germline V gene data show CDR1 as LNHNV and CDR2 as YYDKDF (reference sequence). The CDR3 here is CATSSSRGPNSPLHF. As DNA, the CDR3 is TGTGCCACCAGCAGCAGCAGGGGGCCGAATTCACCCCTCCACTTT.

The CDR3 spells CAIDISYEQYF. The CDR3 DNA reads as TGTGCCATCGACATCTCCTACGAGCAGTACTTC. The chain couples TRBV6-1 to TRBJ2-7, with D hard to call. Germline CDR1 is MNHNS and CDR2 is SASEGT. Trimming removed 10 bases from V and 0 bases from J, with 7 bases in between. The CDR3 covers 11 residues.

This clonotype showed up just a few times. The chain joins TRBV5-5 to TRBJ1-5; no clear D. CDR3 length: 13 amino acids. V gave up 0 bases and J gave up 7 bases, with 8 bases separating them. Per the germline V gene, CDR1 is SGHKS and CDR2 is YYEKEE (reference sequence). The CDR3 region is CASSLDWGQPQHF. Here the CDR3 DNA reads TGTGCCAGCAGCTTGGATTGGGGACAGCCCCAGCATTTT.

This chain joins TRBV10-3 and TRBJ2-3; no definite D call. The CDR3 covers 14 residues. The V end lost 2 bases, the J end lost 0 bases, and 6 bases lay between the germline ends. Looked up from germline, CDR1 is ENHRY and CDR2 is SYGVKD. CDR3 region: CAISEGQSTDTQYF. CDR3 DNA sequence: TGTGCCATCAGTGAGGGGCAGAGCACAGATACGCAGTATTTT.

Here the CDR3 DNA reads TGTGCCAGCAGCTTCAAGGAACTAACGAACACCGGGGAGCTGTTTTTT. It is translated as CASSFKELTNTGELFF. The chain has TRBV11-2 and TRBJ2-2; D is unclear. Per germline, CDR1 SGHAT and CDR2 FQNNGV. CDR3 length equals 16 residues. Between the trimmed V and J ends, which lost 3 bases and 0 bases, there was a span of 11 bases.